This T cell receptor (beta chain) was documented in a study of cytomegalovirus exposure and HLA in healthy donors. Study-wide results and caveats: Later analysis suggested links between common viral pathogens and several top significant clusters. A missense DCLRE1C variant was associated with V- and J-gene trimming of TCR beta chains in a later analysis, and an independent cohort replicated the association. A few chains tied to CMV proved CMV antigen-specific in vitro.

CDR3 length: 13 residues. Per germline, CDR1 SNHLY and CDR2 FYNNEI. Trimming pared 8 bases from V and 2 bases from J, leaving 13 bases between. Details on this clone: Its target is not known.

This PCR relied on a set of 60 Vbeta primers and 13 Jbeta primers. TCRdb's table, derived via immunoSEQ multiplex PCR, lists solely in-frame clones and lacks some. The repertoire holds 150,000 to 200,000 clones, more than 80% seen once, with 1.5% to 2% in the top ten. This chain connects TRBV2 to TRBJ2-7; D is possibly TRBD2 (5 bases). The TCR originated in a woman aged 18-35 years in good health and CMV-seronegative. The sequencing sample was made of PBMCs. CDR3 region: CASSPGRPYEQYF. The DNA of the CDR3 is TGTGCCAGCTCCCCGGGGAGACCCTACGAGCAGTACTTC.